This T cell receptor (beta chain) was recorded in a study of T cells in Graves' hyperthyroidism and ophthalmopathy. Study conclusions and caveats: A median roughly six months before onset, the model predicted ophthalmopathy. Blood held most thyroid clonotypes expanded above 0.001 frequency.

These patients, aged 18 to 65, had recently diagnosed hyperthyroidism lasting under 2 months. This clonotype has only a few counts. The antigen remains undetermined. The TCR beta CDR3 regions underwent amplification using RNA transcripts as the source. HTBI primers were employed in a first-round RT-PCR of the TCR CDR3. TCRdb processed the multiplex PCR reads anew with MiXCR; each CDR3 protein has one entry. In the table there are about 200,000 distinct CDR3 sequences, about a sixth of which are singletons. Material for sequencing was blood. This sequence was found in a woman aged 45 to 65 with Graves' hyperthyroidism.

The CDR3 here is CASSYTGHYNQPQHF. The DNA for the CDR3 is TGTGCCAGCAGTTACACCGGACACTACAATCAGCCCCAGCATTTT. V is TRBV6-2 or TRBV6-3 and J is TRBJ1-5, with D possibly TRBD1 on 5 matching bases. This CDR3 is built from 15 residues. Between the trimmed V and J ends, which lost 2 bases and 3 bases, there was a span of 11 bases. Germline-derived CDR1 and CDR2 are MNHEY and SVGEGT.